A selection of T cell receptor beta chains follows, all from one sample in a study of OX40 agonist ivuxolimab in advanced cancers. Sequencing was performed with immunoSEQ multiplex PCR; in TCRdb, only in-frame clones are kept and a portion is missing. This table holds around 74,000 clones, 80% to 95% found once. The sequencing used CD4+ or CD8+ T cells sorted from blood, collected in a trial of the OX40 agonist ivuxolimab. The receptor set was obtained from an adult with an advanced solid tumor such as melanoma, head and neck, liver or kidney cancer. Each CDR3 is given with its conserved first and last residue. D genes are given only for firm matches. Size tells how often a clone was seen (once, few, many) or the class of an expanded clone, and some rows leave it out.

V: TRBV27; J: TRBJ2-7; size: -; D: TRBD1; CDR3: CASSRDRDSYEQYF; DNA: TGTGCCAGCAGTAGGGACAGGGACTCCTACGAGCAGTACTTC
V: TRBV7-2; J: TRBJ2-3; size: once; D: -; CDR3: CASSLQHTDTQYF; DNA: TGTGCCAGCAGCTTACAGCACACAGATACGCAGTATTTT
V: TRBV27; J: TRBJ2-7; size: -; D: -; CDR3: CASSLPGAPPYEQYF; DNA: TGTGCCAGCAGTTTACCGGGAGCCCCCCCATACGAGCAGTACTTC
V: TRBV15; J: TRBJ1-5; size: medium-sized; D: -; CDR3: CATSRNLRTNRVNQPQHF; DNA: TGTGCCACCAGCCGGAACCTCAGAACCAACAGGGTCAATCAGCCCCAGCATTTT
V: TRBV7-2; J: TRBJ2-1; size: -; D: -; CDR3: CASSLPRNEQFF; DNA: TGTGCCAGCAGCTTACCGAGGAATGAGCAGTTCTTC
V: TRBV19; J: TRBJ1-5; size: few; D: TRBD1; CDR3: CASSITYGTGGDQPQHF; DNA: TGTGCCAGTAGTATCACCTACGGGACAGGGGGTGATCAGCCCCAGCATTTT
V: TRBV19; J: TRBJ2-1; size: -; D: TRBD1; CDR3: CASSILQGIGNEQFF; DNA: TGTGCCAGTAGTATCTTACAGGGGATAGGAAATGAGCAGTTCTTC
V: TRBV7-6; J: TRBJ2-5; size: -; D: -; CDR3: CASSLVLETQYF; DNA: TGTGCCAGCAGCTTAGTATTGGAGACCCAGTACTTC
V: TRBV30; J: TRBJ2-3; size: once; D: -; CDR3: CAWSVDTADTQYF; DNA: TGTGCCTGGAGTGTGGACACCGCTGATACGCAGTATTTT
V: TRBV7-2; J: TRBJ1-2; size: -; D: -; CDR3: CASSLNRATNYGYTF; DNA: TGTGCCAGCAGCTTAAACCGCGCTACTAACTATGGCTACACCTTC
V: TRBV19; J: TRBJ2-7; size: once; D: -; CDR3: CASRYEGGAGSYEQYF; DNA: TGTGCCAGTAGGTATGAGGGGGGGGCAGGGAGCTACGAGCAGTACTTC
V: TRBV9; J: TRBJ2-2; size: once; D: -; CDR3: CASGRDTGELFF; DNA: TGTGCCTCCGGTCGGGACACCGGGGAGCTGTTTTTT
V: TRBV7-9; J: TRBJ1-2; size: -; D: -; CDR3: CASSAAGRAGNYGYTF; DNA: TGTGCCAGCAGCGCCGCCGGGAGGGCTGGGAACTATGGCTACACCTTC
V: TRBV10-1; J: TRBJ2-1; size: -; D: -; CDR3: CASRIKVLLGEQFF; DNA: TGCGCCAGCAGGATCAAGGTGTTGCTGGGTGAGCAGTTCTTC
V: TRBV5-1; J: TRBJ2-1; size: -; D: TRBD2; CDR3: CASSLAAGVPDEQFF; DNA: TGCGCCAGCAGCTTGGCAGCGGGAGTCCCCGATGAGCAGTTCTTC
V: TRBV7-2; J: TRBJ2-1; size: -; D: TRBD2; CDR3: CASSIDPMVAGERQFF; DNA: TGTGCCAGCAGCATAGACCCGATGGTAGCGGGAGAAAGGCAGTTCTTC
V: TRBV10-2; J: TRBJ2-7; size: -; D: -; CDR3: CASSESGGKYEQYF; DNA: TGCGCCAGCAGTGAGTCGGGTGGTAAATACGAGCAGTACTTC
V: TRBV14; J: TRBJ2-1; size: once; D: TRBD1; CDR3: CASSLDRGTYNEQFF; DNA: TGTGCCAGCAGCCTCGACAGGGGGACCTACAATGAGCAGTTCTTC
V: TRBV19; J: TRBJ2-1; size: few; D: TRBD1; CDR3: CASSQNTGVGNEQFF; DNA: TGTGCCAGTAGTCAAAATACAGGGGTGGGCAATGAGCAGTTCTTC
V: TRBV7-2; J: TRBJ2-3; size: -; D: -; CDR3: CASSSPSLGEVGGTDTQYF; DNA: TGTGCCAGCAGCTCTCCTAGCTTGGGAGAGGTTGGAGGCACAGATACGCAGTATTTT
V: TRBV10-3; J: TRBJ2-5; size: -; D: -; CDR3: CAISEATETQYF; DNA: TGTGCCATCAGTGAGGCTACGGAGACCCAGTACTTC
V: TRBV6-1; J: TRBJ1-2; size: -; D: -; CDR3: CASSEGFYGYTF; DNA: TGTGCCAGCAGTGAAGGGTTCTATGGCTACACCTTC
V: TRBV7-2; J: TRBJ1-1; size: -; D: TRBD1; CDR3: CASSRLTGGEVEAFF; DNA: TGTGCCAGCAGCCGTTTGACAGGGGGGGAGGTTGAAGCTTTCTTT
V: TRBV7-7; J: TRBJ2-2; size: once; D: TRBD2; CDR3: CASSPSGAGTGELFF; DNA: TGTGCTAGCAGCCCCAGCGGGGCGGGGACCGGGGAGCTGTTTTTT
V: TRBV2; J: TRBJ2-7; size: -; D: TRBD2; CDR3: CASSRGLAGGPSYEQYF; DNA: TGTGCCAGCAGTAGGGGACTAGCGGGAGGACCCTCCTACGAGCAGTACTTC
V: TRBV30; J: TRBJ1-2; size: -; D: -; CDR3: CAWSVGGPRGGYTF; DNA: TGTGCCTGGAGTGTTGGAGGGCCGAGGGGTGGCTACACCTTC
V: TRBV7-2; J: TRBJ2-5; size: -; D: -; CDR3: CASSLLGQETQYF; DNA: TGTGCCAGCAGCTTATTGGGCCAAGAGACCCAGTACTTC
V: TRBV27; J: TRBJ2-6; size: -; D: -; CDR3: CASTLLGRYSGANVLTF; DNA: TGTGCCAGCACCCTTCTTGGACGGTACTCTGGGGCCAACGTCCTGACTTTC
V: TRBV28; J: TRBJ2-5; size: -; D: TRBD2; CDR3: CASSVGGPQETQYF; DNA: TGTGCCAGCAGCGTGGGAGGGCCCCAAGAGACCCAGTACTTC
V: TRBV7-2; J: TRBJ1-2; size: once; D: -; CDR3: CASSLLLGQTAGGYTF; DNA: TGTGCCAGCAGCTTACTTCTCGGGCAGACGGCAGGGGGCTACACCTTC
V: TRBV2; J: TRBJ1-3; size: -; D: -; CDR3: CASSQLRGGNTIYF; DNA: TGTGCCAGCAGTCAACTCAGGGGTGGAAACACCATATATTTT
V: TRBV7-8; J: TRBJ2-1; size: -; D: TRBD2; CDR3: CASSLGGVNEQFF; DNA: TGTGCCAGCAGCTTGGGAGGGGTCAATGAGCAGTTCTTC
V: TRBV30; J: TRBJ1-2; size: -; D: -; CDR3: CAWSSGFDYGYTF; DNA: TGTGCCTGGAGTTCAGGGTTCGATTATGGCTACACCTTC
V: TRBV4-1; J: TRBJ2-3; size: -; D: -; CDR3: CASSRTGVGDTQYF; DNA: TGCGCCAGCAGCCGAACTGGAGTAGGAGATACGCAGTATTTT
V: TRBV7-3; J: TRBJ2-2; size: -; D: TRBD1; CDR3: CASSLTRQGTGELFF; DNA: TGTGCCAGCAGCTTAACGAGACAGGGGACCGGGGAGCTGTTTTTT
V: TRBV6-5; J: TRBJ2-7; size: -; D: -; CDR3: CASSRSVDEQYF; DNA: TGTGCCAGCAGTCGGTCGGTGGACGAGCAGTACTTC
V: TRBV11-3; J: TRBJ2-6; size: -; D: -; CDR3: CASSLTGANVLTF; DNA: TGTGCCAGCAGCTTAACCGGGGCCAACGTCCTGACTTTC
V: TRBV5-6; J: TRBJ2-5; size: -; D: -; CDR3: CASSLVGLTGETQYF; DNA: TGTGCCAGCAGCTTGGTGGGGCTGACGGGGGAGACCCAGTACTTC
V: TRBV7-3; J: TRBJ2-3; size: -; D: -; CDR3: CASSHFKSVDTQYF; DNA: TGTGCCAGCAGCCACTTTAAGTCGGTAGATACGCAGTATTTT
V: TRBV5-1; J: TRBJ2-5; size: -; D: -; CDR3: CASSSRGQGETQYF; DNA: TGCGCCAGCAGCTCCCGGGGCCAAGGAGAGACCCAGTACTTC
V: TRBV28; J: TRBJ1-1; size: -; D: -; CDR3: CASSLQGTAEAFF; DNA: TGTGCCAGCAGTTTACAGGGGACGGCTGAAGCTTTCTTT
V: TRBV6-5; J: TRBJ1-1; size: -; D: -; CDR3: CARPTWGPNTEAFF; DNA: TGTGCCAGACCCACCTGGGGCCCGAACACTGAAGCTTTCTTT
V: TRBV5-1; J: TRBJ2-1; size: once; D: TRBD1; CDR3: CASSPGQGGHNEQFF; DNA: TGCGCCAGCAGCCCGGGACAGGGCGGGCACAATGAGCAGTTCTTC
V: TRBV7-7; J: TRBJ2-5; size: -; D: TRBD2; CDR3: CASSLGLAGPQETQYF; DNA: TGTGCTAGCAGCTTAGGACTAGCGGGCCCCCAAGAGACCCAGTACTTC
V: TRBV5-4; J: TRBJ2-7; size: -; D: TRBD2; CDR3: CASSLGTSGNYYEQYF; DNA: TGTGCCAGCAGCTTGGGGACTAGCGGGAACTACTACGAGCAGTACTTC
V: TRBV7-2; J: TRBJ2-3; size: once; D: -; CDR3: CASSLLGQSTDTQYF; DNA: TGTGCCAGCAGCTTATTGGGGCAGAGCACAGATACGCAGTATTTT
V: TRBV7-2; J: TRBJ2-6; size: -; D: -; CDR3: CASSPRTGPGANVLTF; DNA: TGTGCCAGCAGCCCTCGGACGGGCCCTGGGGCCAACGTCCTGACTTTC
V: TRBV11-3; J: TRBJ1-2; size: -; D: -; CDR3: CASSHGRTNYGYTF; DNA: TGTGCCAGCAGCCACGGACGGACTAACTATGGCTACACCTTC